The TCR beta chain under discussion was sequenced for a study of T-cell memory formation after mild COVID-19 (dated by TCRdb to 2020 to 2022). General notes on the study: TCR sequence clusters from the two donors were largely donor specific. Two young, previously healthy adult volunteers made up the cohort, one male and one female. Longitudinal TCRalpha and TCRbeta repertoire sequencing tracked T-cell clones expanding and contracting after mild COVID-19 in a couple of donors.

Germline trimming: 3 bases from V, 4 bases from J; junction bases outside gene matches: 4. Including cysteine and phenylalanine, the CDR3 has 14 amino acids. Just CDR3 DNA is preserved here, 42 bases in frame from base 1. Sequenced on an Illumina NovaSeq 6000. TCRalpha and TCRbeta cDNA libraries were constructed by 5'RACE with constant-segment primers, with sample barcodes and unique molecular identifiers being introduced. Trizol reagent was used to extract RNA from every sample. Libraries were amplified in two PCR steps, with a second sample barcode and Illumina TruSeq adapters added in the second step. Libraries were sequenced on an Illumina NovaSeq with 2 x 150 bp paired-end reads. Concerning the study's data processing: Reads were demultiplexed and collapsed into UMI-guided consensus sequences with migec v1.2.7. Using mixcr v2.1.11, the UMI consensuses were aligned to TRA and TRB V and J templates and assembled into clonotypes. Expanded or contracted clonotypes were those called significant by both edgeR and NoisET, with noise models trained on biological replicates. edgeR calls used a false discovery rate-adjusted p below 0.01 and a log2 fold-change threshold of 1. As an exploratory analysis of dynamics, PCA with hierarchical clustering was applied to max-normalized trajectories of the 1000 most abundant clonotypes. The CD4 or CD8 phenotype of responding clones was assigned using the separately sequenced CD4+ and CD8+ repertoires. TCRdb handled the public reads itself, with Q25 trimming in fastp and clone calling in MiXCR, and kept productive beta chains. For every CDR3 protein sequence, its rows merge into one entry that carries the most common genes and DNA. TCRdb's processing, not the study's, gives the V and J calls here. This sample holds tens of thousands of distinct CDR3 sequences; 25% were observed only once. Of the sample, 42% is held by the ten largest clones.

About this clonotype: It has no known antigen specificity. No base qualities exist here, and no much larger clone lies one base off it.

The study at large found these results: From day 15 to 85, contracting clones showed balanced CD4/CD8 phenotypes, whereas a second wave of clones that expanded from day 15 to 37 leaned towards CD4+. Only a couple of mild cases were covered in the study, and larger cohorts including severe cases with pre-infection samples were considered necessary. SARS-CoV-2 specificity was not confirmed for the second-wave clones peaking on day 37. Contracting CD4+ clones were found mainly in CM and EM memory subsets, while CD8+ clones were enriched in EMRA. Some responding clones were found in pre-infection memory, which suggests that pre-existing cross-reactive memory T cells took part in the SARS-CoV-2 response.

Ficoll-Paque density gradient centrifugation was the method used to isolate PBMCs. The sequence links TRBV12-3 or TRBV12-4 to TRBJ2-7; TRBD1 matches 9 bases in the middle. This TCR was recovered from a man between 18 and 29 years old who had mild COVID-19 (a few samples of this study predate the infection). The sample titles of this study are shuffled in the database, so cell type and time point are left out; the donor was told from shared clones. The sequenced material came from PBMCs or a T cell subset sorted from them (not recorded which). The DNA is TGTGCCAGCAGTTTTGGGGACAGGGTATACGAGCAGTACTTC. This is translated as CASSFGDRVYEQYF.